A single sample is the source of the 27 T cell receptor beta chains below, sequenced in a study of shared clonotypes between healthy human individuals. Profiling relied on immunoSEQ multiplex PCR, and the TCRdb table lists in-frame clones only, not all of them. This table has around 700,000 clones, around 78% appearing once. Sequencing was done on a sample of memory CD4+ T cells sorted from blood. The subset here: CD45RA-negative fraction. The source of these receptors is a woman in her twenties or thirties in good health.

As for this clone: Different DNA sequences within this sample yield the same CDR3. The chain recombines TRBV2 with TRBJ2-3; the D gene is possibly TRBD1 (5 bases). From germline, CDR1 is SNHLY and CDR2 FYNNEI. This CDR3 is 16 amino acids long. Trimming cost V 0 bases and J 0 bases, with 10 bases left between them. The CDR3 region is CASSEATGSSTDTQYF. The CDR3 coding sequence is TGTGCCAGCAGTGAAGCTACAGGCTCTAGCACAGATACGCAGTATTTT.

The rearrangement joins TRBV4-2 to TRBJ1-2, with D maybe TRBD1 (6 bases). In germline, CDR1 is LGHNA, CDR2 YNFKEQ. With 3 bases removed from V and 5 bases from J, the gap between germline ends came to 22 bases. This CDR3 spans 17 amino acids. The CDR3 sequence is CASSHAGVGDTGYGYTF. The CDR3 nucleotides are TGTGCCAGCAGCCACGCAGGGGTGGGGGACACCGGTTATGGCTACACCTTC.

Regarding this clone: An end of the junction does not agree with germline; a read error may underlie this. The rearrangement links TRBV5-1 to TRBJ1-3, with a tentative D call TRBD1 (5 bases). This CDR3 has 13 residues. The V gene's germline CDR1 is SGHRS and CDR2 YFSETQ. This CDR3 reads CASSLAWTSPVDF. The CDR3 coding sequence is TGCGCCAGCAGCTTGGCCTGGACATCTCCCGTCGATTTT.

This clone occurred once. CDR3 protein: CASSPPGQRMNTEAFF. The CDR3 bases are TGTGCCAGCAGTCCTCCGGGACAGCGGATGAACACTGAAGCTTTCTTT. This chain joins TRBV28 and TRBJ1-1; 7 nucleotides match TRBD1. Germline CDR1 is MDHEN and CDR2 is SYDVKM. J lost 0 bases, V lost 5 bases, and 9 bases had no gene match. The CDR3 extends over 16 amino acids.

The chain uses TRBV27 and TRBJ2-1; D perhaps matches TRBD1 (5 bases). V dropped 0 bases and J dropped 7 bases, with 7 bases sitting between them. The CDR3 has 13 residues. The V gene's germline CDR1 is MNHEY and CDR2 SMNVEV (reference sequence). The DNA for the CDR3 is TGTGCCAGCAGTTTATCGGGGCGGAATGAGCAGTTCTTC. Protein sequence: CASSLSGRNEQFF.

The chain couples TRBV6-5 to TRBJ1-5; D is unclear. The CDR3 length is 14 residues. Looked up from germline, CDR1 is MNHEY and CDR2 is SVGAGI. The V and J ends lost 2 bases and 6 bases respectively, with 11 bases between them. The CDR3 DNA follows: TGTGCCAGCAGTTACGGGTCAGGTGTTCAGCCCCAGCATTTT. Translated, it gives CASSYGSGVQPQHF.

The chain is built from TRBV15 and TRBJ2-2; D gene unclear. Trimming shortened V by 0 bases and J by 5 bases, and 4 bases separated the two germline ends. CDR1 LNHNV and CDR2 YYDKDF come from the germline V gene (reference sequence). The CDR3 length is 13 residues. CDR3 DNA: TGTGCCACCAGCAGAGAAAAGACCGGGGAGCTGTTTTTT. Protein: CATSREKTGELFF. The full variable domain, with the rest looked up from reference TRBV15 and TRBJ2-2, is DAMVIQNPRYQVTQFGKPVTLSCSQTLNHNVMYWYQQKSSQAPKLLFHYYDKDFNNEADTPDNFQSRRPNTSFCFLDIRSPGLGDTAMYLCATSREKTGELFFGEGSRLTVL.

The V and J genes are TRBV2 and TRBJ1-4, with no clear D. The V and J ends lost 4 bases and 3 bases respectively, with 18 bases between them. CDR1 and CDR2 from the germline V gene are SNHLY and FYNNEI. The CDR3 spans 17 residues. This CDR3 reads CASSVELWVSSNEKLFF. The CDR3, as DNA: TGTGCCAGCAGTGTTGAATTATGGGTGTCGTCTAATGAAAAACTGTTTTTT.

The rearrangement joins TRBV19 to TRBJ2-1; 7 bases match TRBD2. CDR1 and CDR2 from the germline V gene are LNHDA and SQIVND (reference sequence). The CDR3 contains 13 residues. The V and J ends lost 5 bases and 7 bases, in that order; junction bases with no gene match: 5. CDR3 loop: CASSGGEVNEQFF. CDR3 nucleotide sequence: TGTGCCAGTAGTGGGGGGGAGGTAAATGAGCAGTTCTTC.

V and J are TRBV28 and TRBJ2-5; weak D call: TRBD1 (5 bases). V was pared by 6 bases and J by 1 base, with 6 bases between. Germline V CDR1 and CDR2: MDHEN, SYDVKM. The CDR3 consists of 12 residues. The CDR3 DNA sequence: TGTGCCAGCAGCCAGGGCCAAGAGACCCAGTACTTC. Residues: CASSQGQETQYF.

CDR3 in amino acids: CATSRGQGAYGYTF. The CDR3 nucleotides read TGTGCCACCAGCAGAGGACAGGGGGCTTATGGCTACACCTTC. V gene TRBV15 combines with J gene TRBJ1-2, with 10 bases matching TRBD1. The trim removed 1 base at V and 5 bases at J, leaving 1 base unmatched. Germline CDR1 is LNHNV and CDR2 is YYDKDF (reference sequence). CDR3 length: 14 amino acids.

The chain employs TRBV19 and TRBJ1-5; no reliable D call. Germline-derived CDR1 and CDR2 are LNHDA and SQIVND (reference sequence). V was pared by 2 bases and J by 0 bases, with 14 bases between. The CDR3 contains 17 residues. Here the CDR3 reads CASSILGSFHSNQPQHF. For the CDR3, the DNA is TGTGCCAGTAGTATATTGGGAAGCTTCCATAGCAATCAGCCCCAGCATTTT.

The chain couples TRBV5-6 to TRBJ1-3; D gene ambiguous. The CDR3 totals 16 residues. CDR1 is SGHDT and CDR2 is YYEEEE in the germline V gene. Trimming removed 1 base from V and 0 bases from J, with 11 bases in between. The CDR3 sequence is CASSLFGGDSGNTIYF. CDR3 DNA: TGTGCCAGCAGCTTGTTCGGCGGAGACTCTGGAAACACCATATATTTT.

Only a few counts were recorded for this clone. The chain recombines TRBV7-3 with TRBJ2-3, with 10 bases lining up with TRBD2. This CDR3 has 15 residues. V shed 4 bases and J 5 bases; nucleotides not matched to a gene: 6. Germline V gives CDR1 SGHTA, CDR2 FQGTGA. DNA for the CDR3: TGTGCCAGCAGCTCGAACCTAGCGGGAGTAGATACGCAGTATTTT. Its translation is CASSSNLAGVDTQYF.

In DNA form, the CDR3 reads TGCAGCGCCAGAACAACAGGGGATACTGAAGCTTTCTTT. Its translation is CSARTTGDTEAFF. The chain carries TRBV29-1 and TRBJ1-1; TRBD1 aligns across 7 bases. The CDR3 runs to 13 residues. Germline CDR1 SQVTM, CDR2 ANQGSEA. Trimming at V came to 7 bases and at J to 5 bases, leaving 10 bases not matched to a gene.

The gene calls are TRBV11-2 and TRBJ1-1, with a weak D call TRBD1 (6 bases). Trimming removed 7 bases at V and 1 base at J, with 13 bases between. Germline V lookup: CDR1 SGHAT, CDR2 FQNNGV. The CDR3 runs 14 residues. This CDR3 reads CASTIRTANTEAFF. The CDR3 DNA follows: TGTGCCAGCACCATACGGACAGCGAACACTGAAGCTTTCTTT.

V and J are TRBV27 and TRBJ2-1; D is unclear. Trimming took off 5 bases at V and 5 bases at J, with 7 bases between the two ends. The CDR3 extends over 12 amino acids. Germline loops: CDR1 MNHEY, CDR2 SMNVEV (reference sequence). Here the CDR3 DNA reads TGTGCCAGCAGTAAACTACACAATGAGCAGTTCTTC. This encodes CASSKLHNEQFF.

V and J are TRBV19 and TRBJ1-1; D may be TRBD1 (5 bases). The V and J ends lost 6 bases and 6 bases respectively, with 14 bases between them. The length of the CDR3 is 13 residues. CDR1 is LNHDA and CDR2 is SQIVND in the germline V gene (reference sequence). CDR3 sequence: CASSPGDIAEAFF. CDR3 coding DNA: TGTGCCAGTAGCCCGGGGGATATCGCTGAAGCTTTCTTT.

The chain is built from TRBV29-1 and TRBJ2-3, with 14 bases fitting TRBD2. V was pared by 7 bases and J by 0 bases, with 3 bases of the junction left unmatched. Germline V gene sequence: CDR1 SQVTM, CDR2 ANQGSEA. This CDR3 region has 15 residues. The CDR3 DNA follows: TGCAGCGGACTAGCGGGAGGGCCTAGCACAGATACGCAGTATTTT. It encodes CSGLAGGPSTDTQYF.

This chain joins TRBV27 and TRBJ2-3; D gene ambiguous. CDR1 and CDR2 (germline): MNHEY, SMNVEV (reference sequence). V was shortened by 4 bases and J by 6 bases, with 17 bases between the two germline ends. There are 15 residues in the CDR3. CDR3 in amino acids: CASSSFKSPSDTQYF. The DNA for the CDR3 is TGTGCCAGCAGTTCATTTAAGTCCCCTTCTGATACGCAGTATTTT.

The chain has TRBV1 and TRBJ1-1; the tabulated D call, TRBD1, remains unverified against the DNA. TRBV1 is assigned pseudogene status. This CDR3 is built from 15 residues. The CDR3 is CTSSLAGGVNTEAFF. CDR3 bases: TGCACCAGCAGCCTGGCAGGGGGAGTGAACACTGAAGCTTTCTTT.

This clone was counted only a few times. The CDR3 here is CASSIIRGQVNEQFF. CDR3 coding DNA: TGTGCCAGTAGTATCATAAGGGGACAGGTCAATGAGCAGTTCTTC. V and J are TRBV19 and TRBJ2-1, with 8 nucleotides matching TRBD1. Germline V CDR1 and CDR2: LNHDA, SQIVND (reference sequence). The junction had 7 bases not matched to a gene; V was cut back by 3 bases and J by 6 bases. The CDR3 has 15 residues.

The rearrangement uses TRBV5-6 and TRBJ2-7; TRBD1 matches 8 bases. Germline-derived CDR1 and CDR2 are SGHDT and YYEEEE. CDR3 length: 15 residues. V gave up 0 bases and J gave up 5 bases; unmatched junction bases: 7. The CDR3 reads CASSLGGQGVDEQYF. CDR3 nucleotide sequence: TGTGCCAGCAGCTTGGGCGGACAGGGAGTCGACGAGCAGTACTTC. Full variable domain (remainder filled in from reference TRBV5-6 and TRBJ2-7): DAGVTQSPTHLIKTRGQQVTLRCSPKSGHDTVSWYQQALGQGPQFIFQYYEEEERQRGNFPDRFSGHQFPNYSSELNVNALLLGDSALYLCASSLGGQGVDEQYFGPGTRLTVT.

This clone was observed once. This chain uses TRBV6-5 with TRBJ1-2; no definite D call. Trimming cost V 3 bases and J 6 bases, with 11 bases left between them. CDR1 is MNHEY, CDR2 SVGAGI, per germline. This CDR3 region has 13 residues. DNA of the CDR3: TGTGCCAGCAGTTATGGCCTGGCGCATGGCTACACCTTC. It yields the protein CASSYGLAHGYTF.

J is TRBJ1-1 and V is TRBV6-5, with 8 bases aligning to TRBD1. V dropped 6 bases and J dropped 3; count of bases not matched to a gene: 6. CDR3 length: 14 residues. The germline gives CDR1 MNHEY, CDR2 SVGAGI. The CDR3 DNA follows: TGTGCCAGCAGGGATAGACAGGGGCACACTGAAGCTTTCTTT. Translating gives CASRDRQGHTEAFF.

This rearrangement joins TRBV4-1 to TRBJ2-7, with D perhaps matching TRBD1 (6 bases). Germline assignment: CDR1 MGHRA and CDR2 YSYEKL. V was trimmed by 5 bases and J by 1 base, leaving 15 bases between them. The CDR3 contains 15 residues. This CDR3 is CASSFTDRSSYEQYF. For the CDR3, the DNA is TGCGCCAGCAGCTTTACCGACAGGTCATCCTACGAGCAGTACTTC.

The chain joins TRBV7-3 to TRBJ2-1, with 8 bases identical to TRBD2. The V and J ends lost 2 bases and 6 bases, in that order; junction bases with no gene match: 9. The CDR3 extends over 16 amino acids. Germline lookup yields CDR1 SGHTA and CDR2 FQGTGA. The CDR3 DNA follows: TGTGCCAGCAGCTTACAGCGACTAGCGACCGTCAATGAGCAGTTCTTC. This encodes CASSLQRLATVNEQFF. The complete variable domain, with remaining parts taken from reference TRBV7-3 and TRBJ2-1, reads GAGVSQTPSNKVTEKGKYVELRCDPISGHTALYWYRQSLGQGPEFLIYFQGTGAADDSGLPNDRFFAVRPEGSVSTLKIQRTERGDSAVYLCASSLQRLATVNEQFFGPGTRLTVL.